This entry is about one TCR beta chain. Its specificity is unknown. Sequencing was performed with immunoSEQ multiplex PCR; in TCRdb, only in-frame clones are kept and a portion is missing. The sample shows roughly 110,000 clones, 87% of them seen only once. The data derive from a study of graft-versus-host responses after intestinal transplantation. Across the study: The study gave all recipients anti-thymocyte globulin induction, then tacrolimus and steroids for about 3 years. Study-level results: In recipient marrow, GvH clones were found, and some appeared first in ileum or blood.

The receptor comes from a human donor who was the organ donor for an intestinal transplant. This sample comprised unstimulated CD4+ T cells sorted from spleen or lymph node cells, obtained before transplant.

This CDR3 reads CAWTRGAEDTQYF. CDR3 coding DNA: TGTGCCTGGACCAGAGGGGCGGAAGATACGCAGTATTTT. This chain joins TRBV30 and TRBJ2-3; D is tentatively TRBD1 or TRBD2 (5 bases each). This CDR3 has 13 amino acids. Trimming stripped 4 bases from V and 5 bases from J, with 13 bases between. Germline CDR1 GTSNPN, CDR2 SVGIG (reference sequence).